This T cell receptor beta chain was recorded in a study of T cell responses to AZD1222 COVID-19 vaccine (dated by TCRdb to 2020 to 2023). In terms of the full investigation: AZD1222 recipients whose second dose came at about 4 weeks and those whose second dose came at about 12 weeks were combined into one group, since spike-specific TCR depth and breadth did not differ between the two schedules. TCR sequencing was performed for about 240 trial participants, of whom 207 were given two doses of AZD1222 and about 25 were given two doses of MenACWY control vaccine. Enrollment into the trials was organized by age into subgroups of 18-55, 56-69 and 70-plus years, and those subgroups contained approximately 150, 30 and 60 TCR-sequenced participants, respectively. Summary of the overall study and its limitations: The whole spike protein was spanned by vaccine-associated CD4 TCRs, and dominant responses were seen in regions 160-218 and 743-854. No day 14 peak-response samples were available, so repertoires were characterized only after the peak T cell response. Epitopes outside the regions mutated in the B.1.351 and B.1.1.7 variants were reportedly recognized by nearly half of the unique spike-specific TCRs. Conclusions about previously exposed vaccinees were limited because only a handful of AZD1222 recipients were SARS-CoV-2 seropositive at baseline. In the small 56-69-year group, the increase in depth fell short of significance, most likely because of low power. Participants were mostly white British, with more females than males. The authors suggested clonal diversity may have been underestimated. After two AZD1222 doses, both the breadth and the depth of spike-specific TCRs were significantly higher than at day 0 and than in MenACWY recipients.

The CDR3 regions of human TCRbeta chains were analyzed by immunosequencing. Turning to the authors' computational methods: Repertoire TCRs were matched against a reference library of SARS-CoV-2-specific TCRs generated with the MIRA antigen-specificity platform. Breadth meant the fraction of unique TCRs that were SARS-CoV-2-associated, whereas depth meant the fraction of total T cells that were SARS-CoV-2-associated. Using the MIRA data, each spike-specific TCR was assigned both to the spike region to which the TCR was reactive and to a CD4 or CD8 class. Log10-transformed breadth and depth values were compared by one-way ANOVA with Sidak's multiple comparisons tests. The table was pulled from immuneACCESS by TCRdb, which kept in-frame rearrangements only. Such tables lose some clones; where checked, under half of the loss comes from unresolved V genes, and the rest has no known cause. That table supplies the V and J calls and clone size; D and trimming were determined from the DNA. This sample gives over 150,000 clones in total; around 92% of them show up just once. The ten largest clonotypes hold roughly 10% of the sample.

CDR1 and CDR2, looked up from the germline V gene (reference sequence), are MNHEY and SMNVEV. The germline V end is reduced by 3 bases and the J end by 7 bases; junction bases left unmatched: 4. The CDR3 numbers 14 residues from cysteine through phenylalanine. Only CDR3 DNA remains: 42 bases, in frame from the first base. According to the study, the label for this sample's time point signals: baseline before first vaccination. Vaccinee samples were obtained from the UK trials COV001 and COV002, which included a single-blind randomized controlled phase 2/3 trial of AZD1222 (ChAdOx1 nCoV-19) in healthy adults. Trial participant PBMC samples were collected at day 0 and day 28 after the second dose for TCRbeta chain sequencing. As to this clone: No cognate antigen has been identified for it. It has no much larger one-base neighbor in the sample; base qualities were not kept.

The clonotype originates from an adult in good health. This specimen was peripheral blood, taken on day 0 of AZD1222 vaccination. The chain links TRBV27 with TRBJ1-5; 9 central nucleotides agree with TRBD1. The nucleotide sequence is TGTGCCAGCAGTTTCACGACAGGGGGACAGCCCCAGCATTTT. It is translated as CASSFTTGGQPQHF.